The 29 T cell receptor beta chains below were found in one sample sequenced in a study of T cell responses to AZD1222 COVID-19 vaccine. Profiling relied on immunoSEQ multiplex PCR, and the TCRdb table lists in-frame clones only, not all of them. This sample has 83,000 or so clones; approximately 89% occur once, and the top ten carry around 26%. The material sequenced was peripheral blood, taken 28 days after the second AZD1222 dose. Receptor source: an adult who received the AZD1222 COVID-19 vaccine.

This chain uses TRBV9 with TRBJ1-4, with D uncertain. The germline V gene has CDR1 SGDLS and CDR2 YYNGEE. This CDR3 is built from 15 residues. V shed 4 bases and J shed 3 bases, with 13 bases lying between them. CDR3 sequence reads: CASSLAFSSNEKLFF. The CDR3 nucleotides read TGTGCCAGCAGCTTAGCGTTCAGTTCTAATGAAAAACTGTTTTTT.

The chain couples TRBV9 to TRBJ1-5; D may be TRBD1 (5 bases). The V and J ends lost 4 bases and 5 bases respectively, with 19 bases between them. This CDR3 comprises 16 residues. Germline CDR1 and CDR2: SGDLS and YYNGEE. CDR3 DNA sequence: TGTGCCAGCAGCCCCCGTGGGCAGGGTGGGGATCAGCCCCAGCATTTT. This sequence encodes CASSPRGQGGDQPQHF.

The chain links TRBV5-1 to TRBJ2-6; D is ambiguous. V shed 4 bases and J shed 1 base, with 9 bases lying between them. The CDR3 sequence is 15 residues long. Looked up from germline, CDR1 is SGHRS and CDR2 is YFSETQ. Here the CDR3 reads CASSATASGANVLTF. The DNA of the CDR3 is TGCGCCAGCAGCGCCACAGCTTCTGGGGCCAACGTCCTGACTTTC. The variable domain in full, with the rest retrieved from reference TRBV5-1 and TRBJ2-6, is KAGVTQTPRYLIKTRGQQVTLSCSPISGHRSVSWYQQTPGQGLQFLFEYFSETQRNKGNFPGRFSGRQFSNSRSEMNVSTLELGDSALYLCASSATASGANVLTFGAGSRLTVL.

The chain carries TRBV18 and TRBJ2-5; TRBD2 agrees at 7 bases. Germline loops: CDR1 KGHSH, CDR2 LQKENI. The CDR3 runs to 15 residues. The V and J ends lost 8 bases and 2 bases, in that order; junction bases with no gene match: 11. The CDR3 region is CASTKQHGGQETQYF. For the CDR3, the DNA is TGTGCCAGCACCAAGCAACACGGGGGGCAAGAGACCCAGTACTTC.

The gene calls are TRBV5-6 and TRBJ2-1; D call uncertain. The CDR3 is 14 amino acids. V was shortened by 1 base and J by 7 bases, with 12 bases between the two germline ends. Germline CDR1 SGHDT, CDR2 YYEEEE. CDR3 protein: CASSLWERRNEQFF. The DNA for the CDR3 is TGTGCCAGCAGCTTGTGGGAAAGACGGAATGAGCAGTTCTTC.

The J gene is TRBJ1-4, the V gene TRBV30; D remains unclear. Germline V gene lookup returns CDR1 GTSNPN and CDR2 SVGIG (reference sequence). V was pared by 1 base and J by 5 bases, with 8 bases between. The CDR3 is 13 amino acids. The DNA for the CDR3 is TGTGCCTGGAGTGACTTGGGCAATGAAAAACTGTTTTTT. Translation gives CAWSDLGNEKLFF.

The chain's CDR3 is CASSQLNYGYTF. CDR3 coding DNA: TGTGCCAGCAGCCAACTAAACTATGGCTACACCTTC. The gene calls are TRBV28 and TRBJ1-2; D gene unclear. Trimming pared 6 bases from V and 2 bases from J, leaving 7 bases between. The germline V gene has CDR1 MDHEN and CDR2 SYDVKM. CDR3 length: 12 residues.

CDR3: CASSLGGSAYEQYF. The CDR3 DNA is TGTGCCAGCAGCTTAGGAGGGAGCGCCTACGAGCAGTACTTC. V usage is TRBV13 and J usage is TRBJ2-7, with D perhaps matching TRBD2 (5 bases). The CDR3 loop spans 14 amino acids. Trimming took 0 bases from V and 2 from J, leaving 8 bases between them. Looked up from germline, CDR1 is PRHDT and CDR2 is FYEKMQ (reference sequence).

V usage is TRBV12-5 and J usage is TRBJ2-3; D is perhaps TRBD2 (5 bases). This CDR3 spans 16 amino acids. In germline, CDR1 is LGHNT, CDR2 FRNRAP. Trimming took off 2 bases at V and 5 bases at J, with 17 bases between the two ends. CDR3 sequence reads: CASGLTRTSGLDTQYF. The CDR3 region has the DNA TGTGCTAGTGGTTTGACCCGAACTAGTGGGCTAGATACGCAGTATTTT.

This chain joins TRBV30 and TRBJ2-1; D is tentatively TRBD1 or TRBD2 (5 bases each). Looked up from germline, CDR1 is GTSNPN and CDR2 is SVGIG (reference sequence). The CDR3 has 14 amino acids. V lost 3 bases and J 5 bases, leaving 14 bases between the germline ends. CDR3 sequence reads: CAWRSYGGNNEQFF. The CDR3 coding sequence is TGTGCCTGGAGGTCCTATGGGGGAAACAATGAGCAGTTCTTC.

This chain uses TRBV4-1 with TRBJ2-3; unclear D gene. Germline V CDR1 and CDR2: MGHRA, YSYEKL. V was clipped by 0 bases and J by 2 bases, with 12 bases between them. CDR3 length: 16 residues. CDR3 nucleotide sequence: TGCGCCAGCAGCCAAGATCACAGAGATGTCACAGATACGCAGTATTTT. It codes for CASSQDHRDVTDTQYF.

The chain links TRBV10-1 to TRBJ2-2; TRBD2 matches 9 bases. The J segment lost 6 bases and the V segment lost 0 bases, leaving 2 bases of the junction unmatched. The CDR3 is 15 amino acids. Germline V gives CDR1 WNHNN, CDR2 SYGVQD (reference sequence). CDR3 in amino acids: CASSESAGGAGELFF. CDR3 sequence (DNA): TGCGCCAGCAGTGAGTCGGCGGGAGGGGCCGGGGAGCTGTTTTTT.

The CDR3 loop reads CASSPTGSGEKLFF. As DNA, the CDR3 is TGTGCCAGCTCACCGACAGGGTCAGGGGAAAAACTGTTTTTT. The genes are TRBV18 and TRBJ1-4; 7 bases are shared with TRBD1. Per the germline V gene, CDR1 is KGHSH and CDR2 is LQKENI. The CDR3 runs 14 residues. Trimming took 3 bases from V and 8 from J; bases not matched to a gene: 6.

In this sample, this clone is medium-sized. This rearrangement joins TRBV30 to TRBJ1-6, with 8 bases lining up with TRBD1. CDR3 length equals 14 residues. The trim removed 0 bases at V and 9 bases at J, leaving 4 bases unmatched. Germline loops: CDR1 GTSNPN, CDR2 SVGIG (reference sequence). The DNA of the CDR3 is TGTGCCTGGAGTGTACAGGGGGGGAGTTCACCCCTCCACTTT. As protein: CAWSVQGGSSPLHF.

This clone was counted a few times. V is TRBV5-1 and J is TRBJ2-7; a weak D match, TRBD1 (5 bases). The CDR3 is 14 amino acids. The germline gives CDR1 SGHRS, CDR2 YFSETQ. Trimming took 0 bases from V and 4 from J, leaving 11 bases between them. CDR3 in amino acids: CASSLGQTGYEQYF. CDR3 in DNA: TGCGCCAGCAGCTTGGGACAGACTGGATACGAGCAGTACTTC.

The V call is TRBV5-1, the J call TRBJ2-1; no clear D gene. The germline CDR1 and CDR2 sequences are SGHRS and YFSETQ. Trimming removed 0 bases from V and 0 bases from J, with 13 bases in between. The CDR3 consists of 17 residues. The CDR3 region has the DNA TGCGCCAGCAGCTTGGTGAAAAACTCCATCTCCTACAATGAGCAGTTCTTC. Translating it yields CASSLVKNSISYNEQFF.

V is TRBV6-6 and J is TRBJ2-5, with D perhaps given as TRBD1 or TRBD2 (5 bases each). The CDR3 has 16 residues. Germline CDR1 reads MNHNY; CDR2 reads SVGAGI (reference sequence). V was cut by 2 bases and J by 3 bases, with 16 bases left in between. As DNA, the CDR3 is TGTGCCAGCAGTTACCCGTCGGAGGCAGGGAAAGAGACCCAGTACTTC. Translated, it gives CASSYPSEAGKETQYF.

The gene calls are TRBV10-3 and TRBJ1-5, with D perhaps TRBD1 (6 bases). The germline gives CDR1 ENHRY, CDR2 SYGVKD. The V end was cut by 6 bases, the J end by 4 bases, with 7 bases between. The CDR3 length is 12 residues. The CDR3 is CAISTGNQPQHF. The CDR3 bases are TGTGCCATCAGCACAGGGAATCAGCCCCAGCATTTT.

The chain links TRBV5-4 to TRBJ2-1; 12 positions agree with TRBD2. The V gene end was trimmed by 3 bases and the J gene end by 10 bases; junction bases not matched to a gene: 14. The CDR3 loop spans 17 amino acids. Germline CDR1 SGHNT, CDR2 YYREEE (reference sequence). As DNA, the CDR3 is TGTGCCAGCAGCTCAGCCCGCCTAGCGGGAGGGCCAGGGGAGCAGTTCTTC. Its protein product is CASSSARLAGGPGEQFF. The complete variable domain, with remaining parts taken from reference TRBV5-4 and TRBJ2-1, reads ETGVTQSPTHLIKTRGQQVTLRCSSQSGHNTVSWYQQALGQGPQFIFQYYREEENGRGNFPPRFSGLQFPNYSSELNVNALELDDSALYLCASSSARLAGGPGEQFFGPGTRLTVL.

The chain carries TRBV6-6 and TRBJ1-2; TRBD1 agrees at 9 bases. Trimming at V came to 4 bases and at J to 4 bases, leaving 4 bases not matched to a gene. Germline values: CDR1 MNHNY, CDR2 SVGAGI (reference sequence). This CDR3 contains 14 residues. CDR3 in DNA: TGTGCCAGCAGTTCCTTGACAGGGGGCTATGGCTACACCTTC. Translated: CASSSLTGGYGYTF.

This clone was recorded a few times. The J gene is TRBJ2-7, the V gene TRBV28; weak D call: TRBD1 (6 bases). From germline, CDR1 is MDHEN and CDR2 SYDVKM. Between the trimmed V and J ends, which lost 6 bases and 0 bases, there was a span of 15 bases. This CDR3 is built from 15 residues. The CDR3 DNA sequence: TGTGCCAGCAGCGTCACTCGGACAGTCTCCTACGAGCAGTACTTC. This gives the protein CASSVTRTVSYEQYF.

The sample holds one count of this clone. The rearrangement joins TRBV3-1 (or the pseudogene TRBV3-2) to TRBJ1-3; D remains unclear. Germline V gene data show CDR1 as LGHDT and CDR2 as YNNKEL (reference sequence). CDR3 length equals 15 residues. The V and J ends lost 1 base and 2 bases respectively, with 9 bases between them. CDR3 amino acids: CASSQGPAPGNTIYF. The CDR3 coding sequence is TGTGCCAGCAGCCAAGGACCGGCGCCTGGAAACACCATATATTTT.

V and J are TRBV5-1 and TRBJ2-7, with 13 nucleotides matching TRBD2. V shed 4 bases and J 2 bases; nucleotides not matched to a gene: 3. The CDR3 has 15 amino acids. Per the germline V gene, CDR1 is SGHRS and CDR2 is YFSETQ. The DNA for the CDR3 is TGCGCCAGCAGCCCTACTAGCGGGAGGGCCTACGAGCAGTACTTC. Encoded protein: CASSPTSGRAYEQYF.

The V and J genes are TRBV29-1 and TRBJ2-7; 11 bases match TRBD2. The junction had 11 bases not matched to a gene; V was cut back by 6 bases and J by 4 bases. Germline V gene data show CDR1 as SQVTM and CDR2 as ANQGSEA. This CDR3 region has 15 residues. The chain's CDR3 is CSVRGGTSGSYEQYF. DNA of the CDR3: TGCAGCGTCCGAGGGGGGACTAGCGGCTCTTACGAGCAGTACTTC.

This chain uses TRBV6-4 with TRBJ2-3, with 8 bases fitting TRBD2. CDR1 is MRHNA, CDR2 SNTAGT, per germline. The CDR3 has 15 residues. V was clipped by 4 bases and J by 2 bases; unmatched bases: 5. The CDR3 protein is CASSVGREATDTQYF. CDR3 nucleotide sequence: TGTGCCAGCAGTGTGGGGCGGGAGGCCACAGATACGCAGTATTTT.

This sequence joins TRBV5-1 and TRBJ2-5; D gene unclear. V lost 0 bases to trimming and J lost 3 bases, with 6 bases between them. The CDR3 contains 13 residues. The germline V gene encodes CDR1 SGHRS and CDR2 YFSETQ. CDR3: CASSLGPKETQYF. CDR3 DNA: TGCGCCAGCAGCTTGGGACCAAAAGAGACCCAGTACTTC.

V and J are TRBV2 and TRBJ1-5; D is undetermined. Germline-derived CDR1 and CDR2 are SNHLY and FYNNEI. Between the trimmed V and J ends, which lost 0 bases and 1 base, there was a span of 4 bases. The CDR3 has 14 amino acids. The CDR3 loop is CASSEAKSNQPQHF. CDR3 DNA sequence: TGTGCCAGCAGTGAAGCAAAGAGCAATCAGCCCCAGCATTTT.

The chain links TRBV5-1 to TRBJ2-1; 9 bases match TRBD2. With 6 bases clipped from V and 0 bases from J, the junction kept 4 bases outside the gene matches. Germline lookup yields CDR1 SGHRS and CDR2 YFSETQ. The CDR3 covers 15 residues. CDR3 sequence reads: CASKRREGSYNEQFF. CDR3 DNA: TGCGCCAGCAAGAGGCGGGAGGGCTCCTACAATGAGCAGTTCTTC. Together with reference TRBV5-1 and TRBJ2-1, the CDR3 gives the full variable domain: KAGVTQTPRYLIKTRGQQVTLSCSPISGHRSVSWYQQTPGQGLQFLFEYFSETQRNKGNFPGRFSGRQFSNSRSEMNVSTLELGDSALYLCASKRREGSYNEQFFGPGTRLTVL.

This clone was picked up a small number of times. This chain links TRBV9 with TRBJ2-7; D gene ambiguous. Germline CDR1 and CDR2: SGDLS and YYNGEE. The CDR3 runs to 13 residues. Trimming pared 4 bases from V and 1 base from J, leaving 9 bases between. CDR3 in amino acids: CASSSLNSYEQYF. The CDR3 nucleotides read TGTGCCAGCAGCTCCCTGAATTCCTACGAGCAGTACTTC.